This T cell receptor beta chain was captured by sequencing in a study of T cell repertoires in cytomegalovirus infection. Each CDR3 protein gets one entry after TCRdb re-called the reads with MiXCR. The sample lists around 430,000 distinct CDR3 sequences; under 45% were seen once. Study-level findings and limits: The ex vivo response was dominated by HLA-C-restricted CMV-specific TCR beta clonotypes.

V gave up 4 bases and J gave up 2 bases, with 10 bases separating them. CDR1 is SGHTA, CDR2 FQGNSA, per germline. CDR3 length: 14 amino acids. As regards this clonotype: Its antigen is as yet unknown.

The chain carries TRBV7-2 and TRBJ2-3; a weak D match, TRBD1 (6 bases). This material consisted of cultured PBMCs, taken from culture after CMV antigen stimulation. The receptor was derived from a human donor in good health (CMV status not recorded). Some clones in this sample may be carry-over from other donors' samples. The CDR3 loop is CASSWDTNTDTQYF. The CDR3 nucleotides are TGTGCCAGCAGCTGGGACACAAACACAGATACGCAGTATTTT.